Given below is one T cell receptor (beta chain) in context. Its antigen is unidentified. The data stem from a study of vaccination and CD4 T cells after COVID-19. The Oncomine TCR Beta short-read assay generated sequence data from the DNA of cultured CD4+ T cells. TCRdb redid the calling of the PCR reads with MiXCR, one entry per CDR3 protein. The sample lists 20,000 to 30,000 distinct CDR3 sequences, 50% occurring once. Treatment: roughly 10-day PBMC culture with coronavirus spike peptide pools or control peptides (ViraFEST assay). V gave up 5 bases and J gave up 6 bases; unmatched junction bases: 13. The CDR3 covers 16 residues.

This TCR was sampled from a human donor who received a COVID-19 vaccine. This material consisted of CD4+ T cells from blood, cultured in vitro, taken before SARS-CoV-2 vaccination. This rearrangement joins TRBV12-3 or TRBV12-4 to TRBJ1-2, with 9 bases fitting TRBD1. CDR3 sequence: CASSPDRNRQGDGYTF. CDR3 sequence (DNA): TGTGCCAGCAGTCCCGACCGGAACCGACAGGGGGATGGCTACACCTTC.